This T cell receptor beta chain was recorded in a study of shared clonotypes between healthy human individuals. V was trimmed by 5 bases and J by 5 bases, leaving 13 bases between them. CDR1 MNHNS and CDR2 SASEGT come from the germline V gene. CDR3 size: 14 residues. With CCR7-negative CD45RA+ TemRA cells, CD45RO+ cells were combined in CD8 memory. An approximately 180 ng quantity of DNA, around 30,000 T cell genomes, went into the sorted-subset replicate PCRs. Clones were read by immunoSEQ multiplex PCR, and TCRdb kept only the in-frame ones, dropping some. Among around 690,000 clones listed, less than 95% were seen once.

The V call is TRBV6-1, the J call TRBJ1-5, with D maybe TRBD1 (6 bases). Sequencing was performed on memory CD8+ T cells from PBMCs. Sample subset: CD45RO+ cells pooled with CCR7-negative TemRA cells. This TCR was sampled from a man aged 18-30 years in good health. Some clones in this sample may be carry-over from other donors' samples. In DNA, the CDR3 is TGTGCCAGCAGTCTCTGGGACACGGATCAGCCCCAGCATTTT. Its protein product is CASSLWDTDQPQHF.